This T cell receptor beta chain was sequenced during a study of cytomegalovirus exposure and HLA in healthy donors. Study-wide points: According to reports, the classifier identified cytomegalovirus status with high specificity and sensitivity. It is likely that the observed cluster of highly shared sequence variants was a sequencing artifact.

Primers included in the PCR were 60 Vbeta and 13 Jbeta primers. TCRdb's table, derived via immunoSEQ multiplex PCR, lists solely in-frame clones and lacks some. The sample shows around 120,000 clones, roughly four fifths of them seen only once. A note on this clone: The antigen remains undetermined.

This CDR3 comprises 15 residues. V was clipped by 1 base and J by 2 bases, with 6 bases between them. The germline V gene has CDR1 SGHDN and CDR2 FVKESK. This clonotype was obtained from a male donor in good health and CMV-seropositive. Source material: PBMCs. This chain uses TRBV14 with TRBJ2-6; the D is unclear. For the CDR3, the DNA is TGTGCCAGCAGCCAAGCTCTTACTGGGGCCAACGTCCTGACTTTC. Protein product: CASSQALTGANVLTF.